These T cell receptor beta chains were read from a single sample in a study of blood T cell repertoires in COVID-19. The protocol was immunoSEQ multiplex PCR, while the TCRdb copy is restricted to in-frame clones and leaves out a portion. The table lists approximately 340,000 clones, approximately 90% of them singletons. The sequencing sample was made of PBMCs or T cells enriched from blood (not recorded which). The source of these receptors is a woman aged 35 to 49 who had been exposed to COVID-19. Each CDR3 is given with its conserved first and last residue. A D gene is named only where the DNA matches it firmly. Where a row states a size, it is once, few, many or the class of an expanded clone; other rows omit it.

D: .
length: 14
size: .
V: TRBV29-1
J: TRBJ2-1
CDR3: CSVVIGGTYNEQFF
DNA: TGCAGCGTTGTAATCGGCGGGACCTACAATGAGCAGTTCTTC

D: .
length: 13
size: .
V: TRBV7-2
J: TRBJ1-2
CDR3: CASSLELGGGYTF
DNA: TGTGCCAGCAGCTTAGAACTCGGAGGCGGCTACACCTTC

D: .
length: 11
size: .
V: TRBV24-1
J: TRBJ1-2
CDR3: CATSTLWGYTF
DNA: TGTGCCACCAGCACTCTGTGGGGCTACACCTTC

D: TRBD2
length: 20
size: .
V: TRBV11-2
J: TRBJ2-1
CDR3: CASSLDLLAGGPSSYNEQFF
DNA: TGTGCCAGCAGCTTAGATCTTCTAGCGGGAGGCCCTAGCTCCTACAATGAGCAGTTCTTC

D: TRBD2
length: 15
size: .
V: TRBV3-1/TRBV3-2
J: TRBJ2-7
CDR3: CASSQRLAGDNEQYF
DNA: TGTGCCAGCAGCCAACGACTAGCGGGAGATAACGAGCAGTACTTC

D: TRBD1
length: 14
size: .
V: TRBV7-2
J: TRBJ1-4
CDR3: CASRGQGASEKLFF
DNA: TGTGCCAGCAGGGGACAGGGGGCGAGTGAAAAACTGTTTTTT

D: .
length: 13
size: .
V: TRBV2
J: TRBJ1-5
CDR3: CATGQFEYQPQHF
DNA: TGTGCCACTGGACAGTTTGAATATCAGCCCCAGCATTTT

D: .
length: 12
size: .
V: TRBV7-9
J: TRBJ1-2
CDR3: CASSLSDSRYTF
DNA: TGTGCCAGCAGCTTAAGTGACAGTCGCTACACCTTC

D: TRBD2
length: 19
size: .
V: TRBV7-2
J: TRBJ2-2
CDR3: CASSLKTSGDGVDTGELFF
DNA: TGTGCCAGCAGCTTAAAGACTAGCGGGGATGGGGTCGACACCGGGGAGCTGTTTTTT

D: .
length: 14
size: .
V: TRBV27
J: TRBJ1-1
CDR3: CASSLGQDNTEAFF
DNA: TGTGCCAGCAGTTTGGGGCAGGACAACACTGAAGCTTTCTTT

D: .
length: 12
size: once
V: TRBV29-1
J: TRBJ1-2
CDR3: CSVDSGPYGYTF
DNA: TGCAGCGTGGACAGCGGACCCTATGGCTACACCTTC

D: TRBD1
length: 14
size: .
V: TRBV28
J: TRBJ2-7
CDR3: CASSSWTGTNEQYF
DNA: TGTGCCAGCAGTTCATGGACAGGGACCAACGAGCAGTACTTC

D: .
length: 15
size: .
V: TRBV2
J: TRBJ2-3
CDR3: CASRPRRASTDTQYF
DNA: TGTGCCAGCAGACCCAGGAGGGCTAGCACAGATACGCAGTATTTT

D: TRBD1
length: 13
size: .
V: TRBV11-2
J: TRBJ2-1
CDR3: CASSRTGGDEQFF
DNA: TGTGCCAGCAGCAGGACAGGGGGCGATGAGCAGTTCTTC

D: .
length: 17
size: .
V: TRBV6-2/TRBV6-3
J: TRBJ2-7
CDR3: CASSLPALRGNSYEQYF
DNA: TGTGCCAGCAGCCTACCCGCCTTGAGGGGGAACTCCTACGAGCAGTACTTC

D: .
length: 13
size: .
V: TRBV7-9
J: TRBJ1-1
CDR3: CASSRQSNTEAFF
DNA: TGTGCCAGCAGCCGACAGTCGAACACTGAAGCTTTCTTT

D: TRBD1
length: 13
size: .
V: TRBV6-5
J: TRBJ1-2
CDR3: CASSRDRADGYTF
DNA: TGTGCCAGCAGTAGGGACAGGGCGGACGGCTACACCTTC

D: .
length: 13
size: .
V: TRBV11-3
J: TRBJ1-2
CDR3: CASSPQGPYGYTF
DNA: TGTGCCAGCAGCCCACAGGGACCATATGGCTACACCTTC

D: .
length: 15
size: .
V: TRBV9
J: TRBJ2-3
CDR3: CASRRRGTSTDTQYF
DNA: TGTGCCAGCAGGCGAAGGGGTACTAGCACAGATACGCAGTATTTT

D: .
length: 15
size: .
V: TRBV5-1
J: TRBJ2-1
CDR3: CASSLVAGASNEQFF
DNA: TGCGCCAGCAGCTTGGTCGCGGGGGCCTCCAATGAGCAGTTCTTC

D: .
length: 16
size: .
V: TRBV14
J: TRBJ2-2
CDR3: CASSQEGREFTGELFF
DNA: TGTGCCAGCAGCCAAGAAGGCAGGGAATTCACCGGGGAGCTGTTTTTT

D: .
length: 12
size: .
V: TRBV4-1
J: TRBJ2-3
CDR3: CASSQESRTQYF
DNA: TGCGCCAGCAGCCAAGAGTCGAGGACGCAGTATTTT

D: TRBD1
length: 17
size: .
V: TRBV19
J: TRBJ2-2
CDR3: CATIENRGKSYTGELFF
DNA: TGTGCCACTATCGAGAACAGGGGCAAATCTTACACCGGGGAGCTGTTTTTT

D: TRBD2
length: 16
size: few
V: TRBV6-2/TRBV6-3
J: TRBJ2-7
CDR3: CASSYRTSGRSYEQYF
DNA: TGTGCCAGCAGTTACAGGACTAGCGGGAGGTCCTACGAGCAGTACTTC

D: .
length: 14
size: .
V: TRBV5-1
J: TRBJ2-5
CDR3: CASSSNPGPETQYF
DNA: TGCGCCAGCAGCTCAAATCCGGGTCCCGAGACCCAGTACTTC

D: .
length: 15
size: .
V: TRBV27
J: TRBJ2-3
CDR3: CASSYLARPTDTQYF
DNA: TGTGCCAGCAGTTACCTAGCCAGACCCACAGATACGCAGTATTTT

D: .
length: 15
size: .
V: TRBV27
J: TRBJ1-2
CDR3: CASTTLGGANYGYTF
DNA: TGTGCCAGCACGACACTCGGGGGGGCAAATTATGGCTACACCTTC

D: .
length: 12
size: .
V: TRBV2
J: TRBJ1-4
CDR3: CASSLAQGKLFF
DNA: TGTGCCAGCAGTTTAGCGCAGGGGAAACTGTTTTTT

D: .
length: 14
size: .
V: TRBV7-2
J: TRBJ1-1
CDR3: CASSLSRGSHEAFF
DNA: TGTGCCAGCAGTCTCAGCCGAGGGTCTCATGAAGCTTTCTTT

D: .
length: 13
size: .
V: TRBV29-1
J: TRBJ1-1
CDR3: CSGRRGGNTEAFF
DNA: TGCAGCGGCCGGCGGGGGGGGAACACTGAAGCTTTCTTT

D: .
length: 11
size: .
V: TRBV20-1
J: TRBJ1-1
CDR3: CSALSGFEAFF
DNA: TGCAGTGCTCTCTCAGGGTTCGAAGCTTTCTTT

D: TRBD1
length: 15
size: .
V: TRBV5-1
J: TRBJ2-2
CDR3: CASSLGTGNTGELFF
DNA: TGCGCCAGCAGCTTGGGGACAGGGAACACCGGGGAGCTGTTTTTT

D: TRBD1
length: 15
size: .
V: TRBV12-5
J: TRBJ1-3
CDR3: CASGREQGGGNTIYF
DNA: TGTGCTAGTGGCCGTGAACAGGGGGGGGGAAACACCATATATTTT

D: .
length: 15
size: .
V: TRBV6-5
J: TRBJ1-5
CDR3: CASSYGGDRSQPQHF
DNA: TGTGCCAGCAGTTACGGAGGGGATAGGAGTCAGCCCCAGCATTTT

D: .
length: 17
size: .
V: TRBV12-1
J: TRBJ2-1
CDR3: CASSCASGRPGNNEQFF
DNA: TGTGCCAGCAGCTGCGCTAGCGGGAGGCCGGGGAACAATGAGCAGTTCTTC

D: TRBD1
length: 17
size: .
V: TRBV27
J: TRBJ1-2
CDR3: CASSPRQGFEGLGGYTF
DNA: TGTGCCAGCAGTCCCCGACAGGGGTTCGAAGGGCTCGGTGGCTACACCTTC

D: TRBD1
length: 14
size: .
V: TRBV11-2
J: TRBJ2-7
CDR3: CASSRAGTAYEQYF
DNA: TGTGCCAGCAGCCGAGCCGGGACAGCTTACGAGCAGTACTTC

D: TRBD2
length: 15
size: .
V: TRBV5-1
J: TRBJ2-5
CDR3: CASSSLAGGPETQYF
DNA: TGCGCCAGCAGCTCGCTAGCGGGAGGGCCGGAGACCCAGTACTTC

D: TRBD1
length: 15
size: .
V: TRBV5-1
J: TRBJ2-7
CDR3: CASSLRQGAVNEQYF
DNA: TGCGCCAGCAGCCTACGACAGGGGGCGGTCAACGAGCAGTACTTC

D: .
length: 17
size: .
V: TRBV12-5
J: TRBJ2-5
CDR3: CASGLAPWGPGQETQYF
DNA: TGTGCTAGTGGTTTGGCGCCCTGGGGTCCGGGGCAAGAGACCCAGTACTTC

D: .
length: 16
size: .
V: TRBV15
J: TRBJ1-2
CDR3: CATSSFTRPADYGYTF
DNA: TGTGCCACCAGCAGTTTTACTCGTCCAGCGGACTATGGCTACACCTTC

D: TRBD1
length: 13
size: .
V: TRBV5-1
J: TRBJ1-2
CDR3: CASSPWTGGGYTF
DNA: TGCGCCAGCAGCCCTTGGACAGGGGGTGGCTACACCTTC

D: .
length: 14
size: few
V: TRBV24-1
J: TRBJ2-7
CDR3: CATAGAGSSYEQYF
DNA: TGTGCCACCGCCGGTGCGGGGAGCTCCTACGAGCAGTACTTC

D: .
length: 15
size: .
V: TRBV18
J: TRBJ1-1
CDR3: CASSPPRARNTEAFF
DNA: TGTGCCAGCTCACCACCGAGGGCGCGAAACACTGAAGCTTTCTTT

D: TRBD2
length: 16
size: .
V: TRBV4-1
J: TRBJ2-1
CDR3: CASSQEAGRIYNEQFF
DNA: TGCGCCAGCAGCCAAGAAGCGGGAAGGATTTACAATGAGCAGTTCTTC

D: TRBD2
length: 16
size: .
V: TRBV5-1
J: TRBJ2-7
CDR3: CASSSLVAGGPVEQYF
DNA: TGCGCCAGCAGCTCGCTGGTAGCGGGAGGGCCTGTCGAGCAGTACTTC

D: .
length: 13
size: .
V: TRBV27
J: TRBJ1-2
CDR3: CASGEGRGYGYTF
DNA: TGTGCCAGCGGTGAAGGGAGAGGCTATGGCTACACCTTC

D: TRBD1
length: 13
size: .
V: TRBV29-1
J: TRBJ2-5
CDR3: CSVVTGGPETQYF
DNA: TGCAGCGTCGTTACAGGGGGCCCAGAGACCCAGTACTTC

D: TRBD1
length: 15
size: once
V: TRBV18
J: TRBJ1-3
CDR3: CASSPDRSSGNTIYF
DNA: TGTGCCAGCTCCCCGGACAGGAGCTCTGGAAACACCATATATTTT

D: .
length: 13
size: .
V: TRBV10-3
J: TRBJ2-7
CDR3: CAISPHRTYEQYF
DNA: TGTGCCATCAGTCCCCACAGGACCTACGAGCAGTACTTC

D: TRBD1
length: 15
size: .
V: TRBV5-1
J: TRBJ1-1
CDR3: CASSFFRTGDTEAFF
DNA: TGCGCCAGCAGCTTCTTCAGGACAGGGGACACTGAAGCTTTCTTT

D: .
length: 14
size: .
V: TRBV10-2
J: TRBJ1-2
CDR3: CASSEARANYGYTF
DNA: TGCGCCAGCAGTGAGGCCAGGGCTAACTATGGCTACACCTTC

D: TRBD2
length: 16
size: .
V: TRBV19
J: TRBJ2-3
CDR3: CASSNQPLAITDTQYF
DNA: TGTGCCAGTAGTAACCAACCACTAGCGATCACAGATACGCAGTATTTT

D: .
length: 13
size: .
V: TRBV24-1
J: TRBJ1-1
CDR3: CATSDSVNTEAFF
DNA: TGTGCCACCAGTGATTCAGTGAACACTGAAGCTTTCTTT

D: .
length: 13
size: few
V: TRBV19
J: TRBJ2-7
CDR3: CASSMRGFYEQYF
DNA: TGTGCCAGTAGTATGAGAGGGTTCTACGAGCAGTACTTC

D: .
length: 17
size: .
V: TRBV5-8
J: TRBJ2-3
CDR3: CASSFSRTSLSQGTQYF
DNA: TGTGCCAGCAGCTTCTCTCGGACAAGCCTTTCACAAGGGACGCAGTATTTT

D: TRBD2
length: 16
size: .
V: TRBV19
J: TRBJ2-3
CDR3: CASSIRTSGSPDTQYF
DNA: TGTGCCAGTAGTATCCGGACTAGCGGGAGCCCAGATACGCAGTATTTT

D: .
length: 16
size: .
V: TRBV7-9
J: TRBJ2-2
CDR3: CASSLVLDKNTGELFF
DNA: TGTGCCAGCAGCTTAGTGCTGGACAAGAACACCGGGGAGCTGTTTTTT

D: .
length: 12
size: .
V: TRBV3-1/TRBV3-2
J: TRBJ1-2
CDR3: CASSQVSGGYTF
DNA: TGTGCCAGCAGCCAAGTCTCCGGGGGCTACACCTTC

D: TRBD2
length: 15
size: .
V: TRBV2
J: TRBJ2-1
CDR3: CASSVGGRANNEQFF
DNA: TGTGCCAGCAGTGTTGGGGGGAGGGCCAACAATGAGCAGTTCTTC